This T cell receptor (beta chain) was captured in a study of cytomegalovirus exposure and HLA in healthy donors. The wider study: Genotyping of roughly 400 donors showed that roughly 80% belonged to the Caucasian-associated ancestry cluster.

The study, taken as a whole, reports: Reportedly, fewer N-insertions than the roughly 600-donor mean appeared in an Asian-associated ancestry cluster in a later analysis.

This PCR relied on a set of 60 Vbeta primers and 13 Jbeta primers. The authors' processing: It was a later analysis that counted 83 million or so unique TCR beta chains, of which roughly 10 million were shared. Using immunoSEQ multiplex PCR, the repertoire was profiled, and TCRdb retains in-frame clones only, with some absent. V and J calls and clone size are as listed in that table; D and trimming were resolved from the DNA. The top ten clones hold over 9.5% of a sample with 110,000 to 150,000 clones, just under 85% of them seen once. A note on this clone: Antigen specificity is unknown.

This receptor was taken from an older woman in good health and CMV-seropositive. Sequenced input: PBMCs.

Here the CDR3 DNA reads TGTGCCAGCAGCTTACTGGACGGGAGAGAGACCCAGTACTTC. This translates into CASSLLDGRETQYF. V is TRBV7-2 and J is TRBJ2-5; D is possibly TRBD2 (6 bases). V lost 2 bases and J 4 bases, leaving 11 bases between the germline ends. The CDR3 runs to 14 residues. CDR1 is SGHTA and CDR2 is FQGNSA in the germline V gene.